A single T cell receptor (beta chain) is shown here with its context. This specimen comes from a study of T cell repertoires in cytomegalovirus infection. TCRdb reprocessed the reads with MiXCR, giving one entry per CDR3 protein. The sample holds roughly 500,000 distinct CDR3 sequences, about 11% seen once. V lost 0 bases and J lost 0; bases outside the gene matches: 1. CDR3 length equals 16 residues. CDR1 is MNHEY, CDR2 SVGAGI, per germline. V is TRBV6-5 and J is TRBJ1-4, with 7 bases lining up with TRBD1. This TCR was recovered from a human donor in good health (CMV status not recorded). Some clones in this sample may be carry-over from other donors' samples. Input material: PBMCs. The CDR3 nucleotides are TGTGCCAGCAGTTACTCTACAGGGGCAACTAATGAAAAACTGTTTTTT. It specifies CASSYSTGATNEKLFF.